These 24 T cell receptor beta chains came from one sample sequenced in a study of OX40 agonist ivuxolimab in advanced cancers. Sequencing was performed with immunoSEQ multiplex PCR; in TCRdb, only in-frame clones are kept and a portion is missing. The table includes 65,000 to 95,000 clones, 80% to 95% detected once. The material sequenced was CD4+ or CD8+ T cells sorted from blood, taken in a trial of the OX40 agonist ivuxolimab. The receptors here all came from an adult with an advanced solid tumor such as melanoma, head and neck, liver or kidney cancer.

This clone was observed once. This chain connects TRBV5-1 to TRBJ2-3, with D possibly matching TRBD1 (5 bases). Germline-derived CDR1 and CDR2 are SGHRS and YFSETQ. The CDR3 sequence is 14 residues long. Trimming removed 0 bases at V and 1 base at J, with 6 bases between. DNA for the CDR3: TGCGCCAGCAGCTTGGAAGGGGGCACAGATACGCAGTATTTT. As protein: CASSLEGGTDTQYF.

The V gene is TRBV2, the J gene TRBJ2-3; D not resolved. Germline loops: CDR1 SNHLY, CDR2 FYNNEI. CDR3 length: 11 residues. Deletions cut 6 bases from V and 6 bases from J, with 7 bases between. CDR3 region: CASSYWDTQYF. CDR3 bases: TGTGCCAGCAGCTACTGGGATACGCAGTATTTT.

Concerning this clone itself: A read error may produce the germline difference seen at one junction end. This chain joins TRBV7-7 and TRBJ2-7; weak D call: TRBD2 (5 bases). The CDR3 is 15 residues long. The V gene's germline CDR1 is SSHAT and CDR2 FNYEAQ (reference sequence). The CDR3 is CASSLSDDGAYEQYF. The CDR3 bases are TGTGCTAGCAGCTTAAGTGATGACGGGGCCTACGAGCAGTACTTC.

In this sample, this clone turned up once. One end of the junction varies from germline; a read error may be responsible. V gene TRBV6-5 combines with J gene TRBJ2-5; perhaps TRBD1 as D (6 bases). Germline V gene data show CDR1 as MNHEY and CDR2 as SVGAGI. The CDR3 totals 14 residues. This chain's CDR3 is CASSQDRTQGTQYF. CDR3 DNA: TGTGCCAGCAGTCAAGACAGGACTCAAGGGACCCAGTACTTC.

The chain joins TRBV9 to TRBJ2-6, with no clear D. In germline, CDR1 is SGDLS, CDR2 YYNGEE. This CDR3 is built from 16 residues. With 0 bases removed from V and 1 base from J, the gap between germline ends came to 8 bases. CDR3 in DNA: TGTGCCAGCAGCGTAGAAGCATTTTCTGGGGCCAACGTCCTGACTTTC. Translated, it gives CASSVEAFSGANVLTF.

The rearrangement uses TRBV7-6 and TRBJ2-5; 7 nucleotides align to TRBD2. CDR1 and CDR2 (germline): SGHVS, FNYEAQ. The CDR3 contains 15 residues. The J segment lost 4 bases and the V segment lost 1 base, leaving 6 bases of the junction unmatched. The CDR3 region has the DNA TGTGCCAGCAGCTTAGGAGGACTAGTCGGAGAGACCCAGTACTTC. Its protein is CASSLGGLVGETQYF.

CDR3 in DNA: TGCGCCAGCAGCCCATACGGGGCCCAGGGGCAAGAGACCCAGTACTTC. Encoded protein: CASSPYGAQGQETQYF. V usage is TRBV5-1 and J usage is TRBJ2-5; weak D call: TRBD1 (6 bases). The V and J ends lost 4 bases and 2 bases respectively, with 18 bases between them. Germline V CDR1 and CDR2: SGHRS, YFSETQ. The CDR3 spans 16 residues.

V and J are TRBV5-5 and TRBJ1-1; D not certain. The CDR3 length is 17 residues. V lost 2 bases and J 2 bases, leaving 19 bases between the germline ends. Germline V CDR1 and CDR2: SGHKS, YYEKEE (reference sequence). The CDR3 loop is CASSFLFSRTSNTEAFF. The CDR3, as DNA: TGTGCCAGCAGCTTTTTGTTCTCCCGAACGTCCAACACTGAAGCTTTCTTT.

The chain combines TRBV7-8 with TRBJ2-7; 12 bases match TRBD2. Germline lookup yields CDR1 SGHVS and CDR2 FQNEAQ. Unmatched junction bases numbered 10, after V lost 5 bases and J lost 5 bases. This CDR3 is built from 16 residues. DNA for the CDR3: TGTGCCAGCAGCGAAAGAGGACTAGCGGGATCTCACGAGCAGTACTTC. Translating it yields CASSERGLAGSHEQYF.

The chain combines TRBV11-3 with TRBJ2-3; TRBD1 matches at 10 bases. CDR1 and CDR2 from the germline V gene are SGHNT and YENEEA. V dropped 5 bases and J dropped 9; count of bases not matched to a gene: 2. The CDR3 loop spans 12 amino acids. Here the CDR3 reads CASSTGQGTQYF. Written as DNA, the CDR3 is TGTGCCAGCAGCACGGGACAGGGGACGCAGTATTTT.

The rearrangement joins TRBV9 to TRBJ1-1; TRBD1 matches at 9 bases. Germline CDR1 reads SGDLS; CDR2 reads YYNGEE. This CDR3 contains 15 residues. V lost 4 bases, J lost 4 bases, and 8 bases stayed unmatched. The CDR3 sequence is CASSIGTGRATEAFF. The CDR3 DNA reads TGTGCCAGCAGCATCGGGACAGGGCGGGCCACTGAAGCTTTCTTT.

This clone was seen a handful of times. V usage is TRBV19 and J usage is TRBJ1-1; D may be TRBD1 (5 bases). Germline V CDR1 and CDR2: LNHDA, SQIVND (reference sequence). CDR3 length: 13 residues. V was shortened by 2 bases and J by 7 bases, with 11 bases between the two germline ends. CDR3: CASSILWGDEAFF. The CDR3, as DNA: TGTGCCAGTAGTATACTTTGGGGGGATGAAGCTTTCTTT.

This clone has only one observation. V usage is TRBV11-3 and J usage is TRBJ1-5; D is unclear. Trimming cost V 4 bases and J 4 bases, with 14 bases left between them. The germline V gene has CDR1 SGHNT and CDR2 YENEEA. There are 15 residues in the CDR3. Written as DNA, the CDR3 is TGTGCCAGCAGCTCCGAGGGTTCGGGAAATCAGCCCCAGCATTTT. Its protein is CASSSEGSGNQPQHF.

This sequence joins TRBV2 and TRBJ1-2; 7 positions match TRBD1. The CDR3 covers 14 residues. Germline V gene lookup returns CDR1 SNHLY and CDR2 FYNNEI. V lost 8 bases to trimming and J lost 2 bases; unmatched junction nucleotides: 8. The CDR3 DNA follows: TGTGCCAGCGGTAGACAGGGCTCAAACTATGGCTACACCTTC. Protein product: CASGRQGSNYGYTF.

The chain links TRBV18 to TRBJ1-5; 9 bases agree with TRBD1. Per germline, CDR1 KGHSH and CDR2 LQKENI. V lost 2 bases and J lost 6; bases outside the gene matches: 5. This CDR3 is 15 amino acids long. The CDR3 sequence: CASSPDRGWGQPQHF. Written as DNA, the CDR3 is TGTGCCAGCTCACCAGACAGGGGGTGGGGTCAGCCCCAGCATTTT. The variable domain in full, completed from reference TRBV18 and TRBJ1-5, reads NAGVMQNPRHLVRRRGQEARLRCSPMKGHSHVYWYRQLPEEGLKFMVYLQKENIIDESGMPKERFSAEFPKEGPSILRIQQVVRGDSAAYFCASSPDRGWGQPQHFGDGTRLSIL.

In DNA, the CDR3 is TGTGCCAGCAGTAAAACGGCGCCTGGAGGGTCTGGCTACACCTTC. It translates to CASSKTAPGGSGYTF. The chain carries TRBV6-5 and TRBJ1-2; D is uncertain. Deletions cut 5 bases from V and 7 bases from J, with 20 bases between. Germline V lookup: CDR1 MNHEY, CDR2 SVGAGI. The CDR3 is 15 residues long.

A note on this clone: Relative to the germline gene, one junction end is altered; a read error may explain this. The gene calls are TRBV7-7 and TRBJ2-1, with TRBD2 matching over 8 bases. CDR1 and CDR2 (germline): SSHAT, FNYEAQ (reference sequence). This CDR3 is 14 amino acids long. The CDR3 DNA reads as TGTGCTAGCAGCTTCAAACGGGAGGGGAGTGAGCAGTTCTTC. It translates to CASSFKREGSEQFF.

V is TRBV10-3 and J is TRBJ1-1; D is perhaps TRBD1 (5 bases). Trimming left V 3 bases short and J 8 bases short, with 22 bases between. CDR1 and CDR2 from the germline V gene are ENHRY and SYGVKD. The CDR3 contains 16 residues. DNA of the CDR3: TGTGCCATCAGTGAAGGGGTTAACCAGATCCGAAAGGAAGCTTTCTTT. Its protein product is CAISEGVNQIRKEAFF.

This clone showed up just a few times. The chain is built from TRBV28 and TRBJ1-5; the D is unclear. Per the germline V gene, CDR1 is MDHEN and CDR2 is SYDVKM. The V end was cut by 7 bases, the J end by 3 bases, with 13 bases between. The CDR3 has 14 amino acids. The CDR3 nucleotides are TGTGCCAGCATGAAGCAGTTATACAATCAGCCCCAGCATTTT. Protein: CASMKQLYNQPQHF. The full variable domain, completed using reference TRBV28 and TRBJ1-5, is DVKVTQSSRYLVKRTGEKVFLECVQDMDHENMFWYRQDPGLGLRLIYFSYDVKMKEKGDIPEGYSVSREKKERFSLILESASTNQTSMYLCASMKQLYNQPQHFGDGTRLSIL.

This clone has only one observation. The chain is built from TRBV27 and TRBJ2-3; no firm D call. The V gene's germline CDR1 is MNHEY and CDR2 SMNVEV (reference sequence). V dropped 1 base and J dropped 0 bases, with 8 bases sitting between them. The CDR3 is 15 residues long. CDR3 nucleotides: TGTGCCAGCAGTTTATTGGGGTGGAGCACAGATACGCAGTATTTT. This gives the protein CASSLLGWSTDTQYF.

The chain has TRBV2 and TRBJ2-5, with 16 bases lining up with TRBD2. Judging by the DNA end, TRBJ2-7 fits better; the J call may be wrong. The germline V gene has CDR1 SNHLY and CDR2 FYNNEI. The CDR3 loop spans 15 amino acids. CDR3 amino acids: CASSGTSGRAYEQYF. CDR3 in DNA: TGTGCCAGCAGCGGGACTAGCGGGAGGGCCTACGAGCAGTACTTC.

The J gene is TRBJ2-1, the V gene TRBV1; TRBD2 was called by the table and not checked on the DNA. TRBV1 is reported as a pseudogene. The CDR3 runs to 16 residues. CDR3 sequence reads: CTSSPKTGSRDNEQFF. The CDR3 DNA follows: TGCACCAGCAGCCCAAAGACCGGGAGTCGAGACAATGAGCAGTTCTTC.

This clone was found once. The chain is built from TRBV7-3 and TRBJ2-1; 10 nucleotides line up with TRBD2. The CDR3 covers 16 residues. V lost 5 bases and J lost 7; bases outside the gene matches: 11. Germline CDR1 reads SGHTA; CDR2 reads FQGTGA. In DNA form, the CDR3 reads TGTGCCAGCAGCCCTAGTCTAGCGGGAGTGCCTAATGAGCAGTTCTTC. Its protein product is CASSPSLAGVPNEQFF.

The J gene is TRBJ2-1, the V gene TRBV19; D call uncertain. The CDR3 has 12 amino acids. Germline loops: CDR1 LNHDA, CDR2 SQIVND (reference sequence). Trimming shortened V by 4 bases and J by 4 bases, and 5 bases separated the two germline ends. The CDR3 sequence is CASSRRYNEQFF. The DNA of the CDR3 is TGTGCCAGTAGTAGGCGATACAATGAGCAGTTCTTC. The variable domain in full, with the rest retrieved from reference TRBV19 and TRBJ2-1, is DGGITQSPKYLFRKEGQNVTLSCEQNLNHDAMYWYRQDPGQGLRLIYYSQIVNDFQKGDIAEGYSVSREKKESFPLTVTSAQKNPTAFYLCASSRRYNEQFFGPGTRLTVL.